This T cell receptor (beta chain) was observed in a study of blood T cell repertoires in COVID-19. Study-level information: In each case, the material was cDNA or gDNA derived from T cells, B-cell-depleted T cells, or PBMCs.

How the authors handled the data: Estimation of nucleated cell counts was performed using reference gene primer amplification. Repertoires were generated with immunoSEQ multiplex PCR, while TCRdb's copy carries only in-frame clones and drops some. V and J calls and clone size are copied from that table; D and trimming were computed from the DNA. The sample records fewer than 350,000 clones, approximately 91% being singletons. Participants' own reports of clinical history determined their cohort assignment. CDR3 length: 16 residues. Germline CDR1 MNHNS, CDR2 SASEGT. J was trimmed by 6 bases and V by 4 bases; bases with no gene match: 8.

This TCR was sampled from a woman between 40 and 55 years old with acute COVID-19. This rearrangement joins TRBV6-1 to TRBJ2-1; 11 bases are a match to TRBD1. Sample: PBMCs or T cells enriched from blood (not recorded which). CDR3 sequence: CASSGRGQGGFNEQFF. The CDR3 bases are TGTGCCAGCAGTGGCAGGGGACAGGGGGGTTTCAATGAGCAGTTCTTC.